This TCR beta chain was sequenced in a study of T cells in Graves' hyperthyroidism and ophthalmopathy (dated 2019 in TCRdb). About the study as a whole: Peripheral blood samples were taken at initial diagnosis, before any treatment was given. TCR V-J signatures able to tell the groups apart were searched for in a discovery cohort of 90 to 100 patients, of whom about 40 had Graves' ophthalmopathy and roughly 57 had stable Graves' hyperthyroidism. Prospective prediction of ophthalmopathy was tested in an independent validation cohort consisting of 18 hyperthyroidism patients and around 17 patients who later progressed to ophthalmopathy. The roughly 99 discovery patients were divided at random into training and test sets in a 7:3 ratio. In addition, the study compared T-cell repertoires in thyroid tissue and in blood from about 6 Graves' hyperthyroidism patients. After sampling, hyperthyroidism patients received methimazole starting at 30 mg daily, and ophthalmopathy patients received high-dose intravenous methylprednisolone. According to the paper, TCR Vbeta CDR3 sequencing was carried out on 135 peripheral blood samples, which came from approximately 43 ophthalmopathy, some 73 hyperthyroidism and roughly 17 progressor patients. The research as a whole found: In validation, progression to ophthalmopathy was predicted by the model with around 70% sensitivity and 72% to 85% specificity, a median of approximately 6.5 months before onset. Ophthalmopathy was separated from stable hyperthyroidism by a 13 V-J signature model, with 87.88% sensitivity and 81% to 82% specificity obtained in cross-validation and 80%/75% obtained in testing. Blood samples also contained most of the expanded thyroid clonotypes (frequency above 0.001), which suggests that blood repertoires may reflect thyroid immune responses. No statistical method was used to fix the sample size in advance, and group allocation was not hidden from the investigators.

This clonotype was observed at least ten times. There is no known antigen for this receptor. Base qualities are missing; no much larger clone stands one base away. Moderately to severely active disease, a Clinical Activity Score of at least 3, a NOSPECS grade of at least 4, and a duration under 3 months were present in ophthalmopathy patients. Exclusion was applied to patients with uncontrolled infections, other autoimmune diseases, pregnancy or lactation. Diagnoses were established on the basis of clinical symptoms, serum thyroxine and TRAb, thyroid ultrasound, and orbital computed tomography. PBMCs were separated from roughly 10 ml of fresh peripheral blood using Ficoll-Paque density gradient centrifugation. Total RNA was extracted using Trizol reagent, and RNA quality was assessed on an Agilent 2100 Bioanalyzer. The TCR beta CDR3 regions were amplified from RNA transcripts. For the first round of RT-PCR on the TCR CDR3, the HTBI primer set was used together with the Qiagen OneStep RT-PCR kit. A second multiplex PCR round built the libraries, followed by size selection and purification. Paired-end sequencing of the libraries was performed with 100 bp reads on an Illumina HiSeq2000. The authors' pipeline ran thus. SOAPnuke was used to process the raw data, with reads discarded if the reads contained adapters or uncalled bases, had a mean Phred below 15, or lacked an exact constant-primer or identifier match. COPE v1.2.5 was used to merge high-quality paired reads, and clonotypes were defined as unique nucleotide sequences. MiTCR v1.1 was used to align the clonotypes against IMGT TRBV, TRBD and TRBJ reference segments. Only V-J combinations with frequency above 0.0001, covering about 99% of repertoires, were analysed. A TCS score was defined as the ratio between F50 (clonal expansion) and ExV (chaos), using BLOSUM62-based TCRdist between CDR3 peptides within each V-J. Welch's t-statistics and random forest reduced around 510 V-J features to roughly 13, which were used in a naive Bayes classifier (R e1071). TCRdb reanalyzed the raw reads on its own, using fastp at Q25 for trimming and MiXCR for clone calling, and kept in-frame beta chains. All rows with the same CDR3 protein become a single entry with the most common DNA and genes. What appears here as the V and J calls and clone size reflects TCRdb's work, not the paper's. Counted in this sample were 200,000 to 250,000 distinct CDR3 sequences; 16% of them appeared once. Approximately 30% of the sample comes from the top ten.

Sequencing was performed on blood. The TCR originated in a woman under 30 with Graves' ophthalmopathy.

CDR3 reads: CASSQGVTGKETQYF. The DNA sequence is given as TGCGCCAGCAGCCAAGGGGTAACAGGGAAAGAGACCCAGTACTTC. This chain is built from TRBV4-1 and TRBJ2-5, with a tentative D gene TRBD1 over 6 matching bases. The CDR3 goes from the cysteine to the phenylalanine over 15 residues. Left in the record is the CDR3 DNA by itself, 45 bases read in frame from the first base. The trim is 1 base for V and 3 bases for J, with a gap of 12 bases between the germline ends. Per the germline V gene, MGHRA is the CDR1 and YSYEKL is the CDR2.